The rows below give T cell receptor beta chains drawn from one sample of a study of T cell changes during pregnancy in multiple sclerosis. Clones were sequenced by immunoSEQ multiplex PCR, and TCRdb holds only the in-frame ones, with some missing. The sample records about 59,000 clones, 80% to 95% being singletons. Sequencing was performed on CD4+ T cells from peripheral blood mononuclear cells, taken before pregnancy. These receptors were collected from a female donor with multiple sclerosis, enrolled in a pregnancy study. The CDR3 runs from the conserved cysteine through the conserved F or W. D genes are given only for firm matches. Clone size is not always given. Where it is, it says once, few, many or a class for expanded clones.

TRBJ2-7	TRBV7-2	NA	TRBD1	CASSLVDGTGGFGQYF	TGTGCCAGCAGCTTAGTTGACGGGACAGGGGGCTTTGGGCAGTACTTC
TRBJ1-5	TRBV15	NA	NA	CATSRVFPQNNQPQHF	TGTGCCACCAGCAGAGTTTTTCCACAGAACAATCAGCCCCAGCATTTT
TRBJ2-6	TRBV30	NA	NA	CAWSNRGTGANVLTF	TGTGCCTGGAGTAATAGGGGGACAGGGGCCAACGTCCTGACTTTC
TRBJ2-5	TRBV28	NA	NA	CASSFKLETQYF	TGTGCCAGCAGTTTTAAATTGGAGACCCAGTACTTC
TRBJ1-2	TRBV7-2	few	NA	CASSREFGRGTF	NA
TRBJ2-2	TRBV25-1	NA	NA	CASSVTFGANTGELFF	TGTGCCAGCAGTGTGACCTTCGGAGCGAACACCGGGGAGCTGTTTTTT
TRBJ1-2	TRBV4-2	NA	NA	CASSQDSGNYGYTF	TGTGCCAGCAGCCAAGACTCGGGGAACTATGGCTACACCTTC
TRBJ1-4	TRBV19	NA	NA	CASRRTTANEKLFF	TGTGCCAGTAGACGGACGACAGCTAATGAAAAACTGTTTTTT
TRBJ1-2	TRBV5-1	NA	NA	CASRLQVNYGYTF	TGCGCCAGCAGGTTACAGGTTAACTATGGCTACACCTTC
TRBJ2-3	TRBV29-1	once	TRBD1	CSVEDGGQEGAVDTQYF	TGCAGCGTTGAAGATGGGGGACAGGAGGGCGCCGTGGATACGCAGTATTTT
TRBJ1-1	TRBV14	NA	NA	CASSQAILTEAFF	TGTGCCAGCAGCCAAGCTATATTGACTGAAGCTTTCTTT
TRBJ2-5	TRBV7-9	NA	NA	CASSLVRFRDQETQYF	TGTGCCAGCAGCTTAGTACGATTCAGGGACCAAGAGACCCAGTACTTC
TRBJ2-7	TRBV4-3	NA	NA	CASSQATGTRIYEQYF	TGCGCCAGCAGCCAAGCAACCGGGACACGGATCTACGAGCAGTACTTC
TRBJ2-5	TRBV9	NA	TRBD1	CASSGPPTGGRETQYF	TGTGCCAGCAGCGGCCCACCTACAGGGGGGAGAGAGACCCAGTACTTC
TRBJ2-2	TRBV14	once	NA	CASSQDPFTGIAGELFF	TGTGCCAGCAGCCAAGATCCCTTCACAGGGATCGCCGGGGAGCTGTTTTTT
TRBJ2-1	TRBV11-2	NA	NA	CASSLLLSSYNEQFF	TGTGCCAGCAGCTTATTGCTGAGCTCCTACAATGAGCAGTTCTTC
TRBJ1-3	TRBV5-4	NA	NA	CASSTPDSLNTIYF	TGTGCCAGCAGCACGCCGGACAGCCTAAACACCATATATTTT
TRBJ2-1	TRBV2	NA	NA	CASGGTDLDEQFF	TGTGCCAGCGGGGGGACCGACCTCGATGAGCAGTTCTTC
TRBJ1-3	TRBV7-9	once	NA	CASSRGVMGNTIYF	TGTGCCAGCAGCCGGGGGGTTATGGGAAACACCATATATTTT
TRBJ1-2	TRBV6-5	once	TRBD1	CASSYSTTGVGYTF	TGTGCCAGCAGTTACAGCACTACAGGGGTCGGCTACACCTTC
TRBJ2-5	TRBV9	NA	TRBD2	CASSVGGGETQYF	TGTGCCAGCAGCGTGGGCGGGGGAGAGACCCAGTACTTC
TRBJ2-2	TRBV6-6	NA	NA	CASSYFAQPNTGELFF	TGTGCCAGCAGTTACTTTGCACAGCCGAACACCGGGGAGCTGTTTTTT
TRBJ2-1	TRBV1	NA	NA	CTSSQGRDYAPNEQFF	TGCACCAGCAGCCAAGGTAGGGACTACGCGCCGAATGAGCAGTTCTTC
TRBJ2-7	TRBV2	NA	NA	CASTSDLGRNSYEQYF	TGTGCCAGCACCTCGGACTTAGGCCGAAACTCCTACGAGCAGTACTTC
TRBJ1-2	TRBV5-4	NA	TRBD1	CASSLVRTGGGYGYTF	TGTGCCAGCAGCTTGGTTAGGACAGGAGGGGGGTATGGCTACACCTTC
TRBJ2-3	TRBV19	NA	TRBD2	CASSKTGGSTDTQYF	TGTGCCAGTAGTAAGACGGGAGGGTCCACAGATACGCAGTATTTT
TRBJ2-5	TRBV5-1	NA	NA	CASSNEQWNGQETQYF	TGCGCCAGCAGCAATGAACAGTGGAATGGCCAAGAGACCCAGTACTTC
TRBJ1-5	TRBV6-5	NA	TRBD1	CASSYAGGPNQPQHF	TGTGCCAGCAGTTATGCAGGGGGCCCGAATCAGCCCCAGCATTTT
TRBJ2-3	TRBV15	NA	TRBD1	CATSRAGNRGFSGATTDTQYF	TGTGCCACCAGCAGAGCGGGTAACAGGGGGTTTTCGGGAGCTACCACAGATACGCAGTATTTT
TRBJ2-5	TRBV7-6	NA	TRBD2	CASSLAAAGVETQYF	TGTGCCAGCAGCTTAGCAGCGGCGGGGGTAGAGACCCAGTACTTC
TRBJ1-6	TRBV5-6	NA	TRBD1	CASSLQGGLTNSPLHF	TGTGCCAGCAGCTTACAGGGGGGCCTTACCAATTCACCCCTCCACTTT
TRBJ1-2	TRBV2	once	NA	CASSETGTLKGGYTF	TGTGCCAGCAGTGAAACCGGGACACTCAAGGGAGGCTACACCTTC
TRBJ2-6	TRBV12-5	NA	TRBD1	CASGQTGYGSGANVLTF	TGTGCTAGTGGTCAGACAGGGTATGGGTCTGGGGCCAACGTCCTGACTTTC
TRBJ2-7	TRBV10-3	NA	TRBD1	CAISGQGTGYEQYF	TGTGCCATCAGTGGACAGGGCACTGGTTACGAGCAGTACTTC
TRBJ2-6	TRBV7-9	NA	TRBD2	CASSLDFGTISGANVLTF	TGTGCCAGCAGCTTAGATTTTGGGACTATCTCTGGGGCCAACGTCCTGACTTTC
TRBJ1-2	TRBV28	NA	NA	CASSFRAGQVRGYTF	TGTGCCAGCAGTTTTCGTGCAGGGCAGGTCAGGGGCTACACCTTC
TRBJ2-3	TRBV4-1	NA	NA	CASSHLATWTAYSTDTQYF	TGCGCCAGCAGCCATCTTGCAACTTGGACAGCCTATAGCACAGATACGCAGTATTTT
TRBJ2-3	TRBV7-2	NA	NA	CASSLASTVSTDTQYF	TGTGCCAGCAGCTTAGCATCAACAGTGAGCACAGATACGCAGTATTTT
TRBJ2-7	TRBV10-3	NA	TRBD2	CATRRGVPYEQYF	TGTGCCACCCGCCGGGGGGTCCCCTACGAGCAGTACTTC
TRBJ2-5	TRBV2	NA	TRBD1	CASRRQGIEETQYF	TGTGCCAGCAGGAGACAGGGGATCGAGGAGACCCAGTACTTC
TRBJ2-5	TRBV9	NA	NA	CASSVGDTQETQYF	TGTGCCAGCAGCGTAGGGGACACCCAAGAGACCCAGTACTTC
TRBJ1-3	TRBV19	NA	NA	CASTSLRSGSSGNTIYF	TGTGCCAGTACTTCTCTTAGGAGCGGGTCCTCTGGAAACACCATATATTTT
TRBJ1-1	TRBV7-2	NA	NA	CASSLDSQNTEAFF	TGTGCCAGCAGCTTAGACAGCCAGAACACTGAAGCTTTCTTT
TRBJ1-4	TRBV11-1	NA	TRBD1	CASSHTTGQGAELFF	TGTGCCAGCAGCCATACAACGGGACAGGGGGCAGAACTGTTTTTT
TRBJ2-1	TRBV5-1	NA	TRBD2	CASSSGLAMNNEQFF	TGCGCCAGCAGCTCGGGACTAGCGATGAACAATGAGCAGTTCTTC
TRBJ2-3	TRBV5-4	NA	TRBD2	CASSLAGTSVTQYF	TGTGCCAGCAGCCTGGCTGGGACTAGCGTTACGCAGTATTTT
TRBJ2-1	TRBV4-2	NA	NA	CASSQEGEQFF	TGTGCCAGCAGCCAAGAGGGAGAACAGTTCTTC
TRBJ2-3	TRBV4-3	NA	TRBD2	CASSQSSGRGTDTQYF	TGCGCCAGCAGCCAATCAAGCGGGAGGGGCACAGATACGCAGTATTTT
TRBJ2-5	TRBV19	NA	NA	CASSPNRVQETQYF	TGTGCCAGTAGCCCGAACAGGGTCCAAGAGACCCAGTACTTC
TRBJ2-7	TRBV5-1	NA	NA	CASSLVSTEQYF	TGCGCCAGCAGCCTAGTGAGTACCGAGCAGTACTTC